This T cell receptor beta chain was profiled in a study of blood T cell repertoires in COVID-19 (dated by TCRdb to about 2020). General notes on the study: Samples from collaborators originated in the United States, Italy and Spain and spanned both the acute and convalescent phases of COVID-19. The prospective study material was composed of cDNA or gDNA derived from T cells, B-cell-depleted T cells, or PBMCs. The dataset comprised deeply sampled blood TCRbeta repertoires from subjects exposed to, actively infected with, or recovered from COVID-19. The repertoires were released in a freely available public database meant as a resource for research on the immune response to SARS-CoV-2. Samples were obtained from the ongoing ImmuneRACE study (first 160 participants) and from 1,000 to 1,500 subjects provided by 6 global collaborators. The sample metadata nearly always contained a de-identified subject ID, COVID-19 status, age in years and sex. HLA class I and class II types, where available, came from metadata supplied by the sample provider rather than from assay-based typing. What the research found in general, with its limitations: How much clinical and demographic metadata was included differed by source and by participant, and the metadata was provided uncurated.

The CDR3 goes from the cysteine to the phenylalanine over 15 residues. Only the CDR3 part of the read is kept: 45 bases, read in frame from the first base. The germline V gene supplies CDR1 SGHDT and CDR2 YYEEEE. V and J lose 4 bases and 0 bases, and a span of 14 bases separates them. Participants in the prospective study were enrolled through a virtual design, were aged about 18 to 100 years, and lived in 24 United States geographic areas. In the prospective study, cohorts were assigned on the basis of participant-reported clinical history obtained from a screening survey and a study questionnaire. Recovered participants in ImmuneRACE Cohort 3 were defined as having two consecutive negative NP/OP PCR tests, clearance from a healthcare professional, or resolution of symptoms. In the prospective study, whole blood, serum and a nasopharyngeal or oropharyngeal swab were collected from each participant by mobile phlebotomists. Additional blood draws and questionnaires over an approximately 2-month period could optionally be provided by prospective study participants. Prospective study blood samples were shipped either frozen or at room temperature before DNA extraction.

The immunoSEQ Assay, a bias-controlled multiplex PCR, was used to amplify TCRbeta CDR3 regions from genomic DNA. Processing in the source paper ran as follows. The number of nucleated cells in each sample was estimated from the amplification of reference gene primers within the assay. To quantify the absolute abundance of each unique TCRbeta CDR3 rearrangement, sequence reads were collapsed and filtered. For each sample, productive Simpson clonality was calculated by taking the square root of Simpson's diversity index across productive rearrangements. As stored in TCRdb, this immuneACCESS dataset retains in-frame rearrangements with V and J assigned. A fraction of the clones does not appear; measured against another copy, unresolved V genes explain less than half of the discrepancy, and the remainder lacks a known reason. That table supplies the V and J calls and clone size; D and trimming were determined from the DNA. The sample table records around 280,000 clones; 89% of these occur just once. The biggest ten clones account for about 1.7% of the sample.

This clone has a handful of counts. Its antigen is currently not known. Base qualities are not provided; no much larger clone lies one nucleotide away. The chain is assembled from TRBV5-6 and TRBJ2-7, with TRBD2 as a weak D call on 6 bases. The clonotype was recovered from a middle-aged woman who had recovered from COVID-19. Specimen: PBMCs or T cells enriched from blood (not recorded which). The CDR3 reads as follows: CASSPGTLSSYEQYF. The DNA sequence is TGTGCCAGCAGCCCGGGGACTCTGAGCTCCTACGAGCAGTACTTC.